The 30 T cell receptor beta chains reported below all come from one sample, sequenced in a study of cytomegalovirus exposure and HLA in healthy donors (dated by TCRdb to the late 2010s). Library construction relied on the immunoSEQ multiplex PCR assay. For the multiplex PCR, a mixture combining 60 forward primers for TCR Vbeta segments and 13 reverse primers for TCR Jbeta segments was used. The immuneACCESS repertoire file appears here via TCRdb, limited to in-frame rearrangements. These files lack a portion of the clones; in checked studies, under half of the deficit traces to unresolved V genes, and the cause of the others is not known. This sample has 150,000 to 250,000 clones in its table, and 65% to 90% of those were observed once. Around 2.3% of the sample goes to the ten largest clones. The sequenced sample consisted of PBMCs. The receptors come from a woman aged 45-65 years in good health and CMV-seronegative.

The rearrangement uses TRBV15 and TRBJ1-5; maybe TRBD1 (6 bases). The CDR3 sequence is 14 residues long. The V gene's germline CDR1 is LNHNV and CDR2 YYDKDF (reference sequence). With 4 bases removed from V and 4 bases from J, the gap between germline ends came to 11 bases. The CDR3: CATSTSTGNQPQHF. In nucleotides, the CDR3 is TGTGCCACCAGCACCTCCACAGGGAATCAGCCCCAGCATTTT. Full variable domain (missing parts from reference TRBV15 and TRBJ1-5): DAMVIQNPRYQVTQFGKPVTLSCSQTLNHNVMYWYQQKSSQAPKLLFHYYDKDFNNEADTPDNFQSRRPNTSFCFLDIRSPGLGDTAMYLCATSTSTGNQPQHFGDGTRLSIL.

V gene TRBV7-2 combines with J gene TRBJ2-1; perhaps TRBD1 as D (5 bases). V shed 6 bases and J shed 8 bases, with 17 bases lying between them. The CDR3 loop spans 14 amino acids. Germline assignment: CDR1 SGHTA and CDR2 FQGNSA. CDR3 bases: TGTGCCAGCAGAATGGGGCCAGTTTGGGATGAGCAGTTCTTC. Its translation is CASRMGPVWDEQFF.

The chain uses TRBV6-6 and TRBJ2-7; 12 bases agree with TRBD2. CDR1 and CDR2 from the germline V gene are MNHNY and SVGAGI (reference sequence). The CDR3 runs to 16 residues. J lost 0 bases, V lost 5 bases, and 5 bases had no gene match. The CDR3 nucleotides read TGTGCCAGCAGTGGCGGGACTAGCGGGCGCTCCTACGAGCAGTACTTC. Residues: CASSGGTSGRSYEQYF.

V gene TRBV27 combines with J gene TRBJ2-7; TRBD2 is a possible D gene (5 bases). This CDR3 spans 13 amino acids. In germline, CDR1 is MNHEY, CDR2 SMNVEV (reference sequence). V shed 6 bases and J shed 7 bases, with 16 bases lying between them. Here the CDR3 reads CASRLVGPFEQYF. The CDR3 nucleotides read TGTGCCAGCAGACTAGTTGGACCCTTTGAGCAGTACTTC.

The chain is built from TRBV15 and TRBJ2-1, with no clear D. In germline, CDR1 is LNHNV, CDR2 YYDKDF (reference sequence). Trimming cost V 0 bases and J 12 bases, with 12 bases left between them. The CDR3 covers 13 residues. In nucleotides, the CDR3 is TGTGCCACCAGCAGAGATAGTTTCGTTGCGCAGTTCTTC. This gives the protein CATSRDSFVAQFF.

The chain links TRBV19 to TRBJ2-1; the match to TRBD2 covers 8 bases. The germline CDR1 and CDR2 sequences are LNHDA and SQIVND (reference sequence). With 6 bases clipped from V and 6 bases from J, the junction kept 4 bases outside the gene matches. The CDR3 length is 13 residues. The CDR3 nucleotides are TGTGCCAGTAGGCCGGGACTAGTCAATGAGCAGTTCTTC. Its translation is CASRPGLVNEQFF.

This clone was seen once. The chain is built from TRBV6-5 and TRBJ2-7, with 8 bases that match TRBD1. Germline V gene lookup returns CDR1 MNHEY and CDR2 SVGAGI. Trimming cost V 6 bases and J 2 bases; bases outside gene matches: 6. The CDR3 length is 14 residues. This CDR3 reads CASSRTGTAYEQYF. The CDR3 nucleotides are TGTGCCAGCAGCAGGACAGGGACGGCCTACGAGCAGTACTTC.

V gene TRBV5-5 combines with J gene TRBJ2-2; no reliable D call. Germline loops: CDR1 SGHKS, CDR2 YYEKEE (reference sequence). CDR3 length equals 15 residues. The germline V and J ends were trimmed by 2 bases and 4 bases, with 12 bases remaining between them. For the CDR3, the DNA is TGTGCCAGCAGCTTACTACGGGTAGGCACCGGGGAGCTGTTTTTT. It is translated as CASSLLRVGTGELFF.

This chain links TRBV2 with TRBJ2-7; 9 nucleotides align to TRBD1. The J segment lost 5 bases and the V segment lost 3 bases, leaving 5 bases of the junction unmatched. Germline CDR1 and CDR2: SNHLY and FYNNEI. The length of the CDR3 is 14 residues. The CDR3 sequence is CASSEEQGAHEQYF. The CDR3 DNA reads TGTGCCAGCAGTGAGGAACAGGGGGCCCACGAGCAGTACTTC. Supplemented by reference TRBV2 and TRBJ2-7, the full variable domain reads EPEVTQTPSHQVTQMGQEVILRCVPISNHLYFYWYRQILGQKVEFLVSFYNNEISEKSEIFDDQFSVERPDGSNFTLKIRSTKLEDSAMYFCASSEEQGAHEQYFGPGTRLTVT.

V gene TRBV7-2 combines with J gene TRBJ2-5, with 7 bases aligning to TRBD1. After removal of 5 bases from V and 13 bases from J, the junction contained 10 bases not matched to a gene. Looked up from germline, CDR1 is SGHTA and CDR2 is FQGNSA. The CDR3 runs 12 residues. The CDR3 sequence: CASSVDRGLRYF. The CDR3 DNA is TGTGCCAGCAGCGTGGATAGGGGGCTTAGGTACTTC. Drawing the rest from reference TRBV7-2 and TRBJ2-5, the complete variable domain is GAGVSQSPSNKVTEKGKDVELRCDPISGHTALYWYRQSLGQGLEFLIYFQGNSAPDKSGLPSDRFSAERTGGSVSTLTIQRTQQEDSAVYLCASSVDRGLRYFGPGTRLLVL.

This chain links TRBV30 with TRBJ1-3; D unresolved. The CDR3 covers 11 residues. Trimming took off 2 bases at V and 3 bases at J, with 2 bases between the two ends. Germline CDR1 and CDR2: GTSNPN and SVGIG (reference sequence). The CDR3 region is CAWSHGNTIYF. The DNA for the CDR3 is TGTGCCTGGAGTCATGGAAACACCATATATTTT.

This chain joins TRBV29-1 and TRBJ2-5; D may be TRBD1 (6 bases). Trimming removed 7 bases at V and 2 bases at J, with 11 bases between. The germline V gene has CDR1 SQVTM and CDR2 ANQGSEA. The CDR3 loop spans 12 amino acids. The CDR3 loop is CSAHRVQETQYF. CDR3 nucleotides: TGCAGCGCCCACAGGGTGCAAGAGACCCAGTACTTC.

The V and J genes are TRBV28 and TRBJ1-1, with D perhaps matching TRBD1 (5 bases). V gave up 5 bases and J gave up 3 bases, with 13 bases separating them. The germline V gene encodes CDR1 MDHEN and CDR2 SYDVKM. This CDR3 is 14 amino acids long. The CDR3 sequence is CASSLRVGDTEAFF. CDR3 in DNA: TGTGCCAGCAGTCTCAGGGTGGGCGACACTGAAGCTTTCTTT.

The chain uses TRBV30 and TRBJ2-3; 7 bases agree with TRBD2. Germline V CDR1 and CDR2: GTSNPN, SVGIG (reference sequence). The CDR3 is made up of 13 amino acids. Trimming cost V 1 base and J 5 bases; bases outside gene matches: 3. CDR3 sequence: CAWSDLAEDTQYF. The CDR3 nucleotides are TGTGCCTGGAGTGACCTAGCGGAAGATACGCAGTATTTT.

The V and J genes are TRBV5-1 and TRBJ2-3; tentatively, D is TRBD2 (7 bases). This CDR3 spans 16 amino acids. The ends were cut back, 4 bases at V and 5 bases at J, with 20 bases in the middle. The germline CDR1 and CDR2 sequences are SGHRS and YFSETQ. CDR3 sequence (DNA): TGCGCCAGCAGCCCCTCGGTGGGGGGGCTCGGAGATACGCAGTATTTT. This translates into CASSPSVGGLGDTQYF.

The CDR3 DNA follows: TGTGCCAGCTCACTTTCGCGACTGTGGGATACGCAGTATTTT. This translates into CASSLSRLWDTQYF. The chain uses TRBV18 and TRBJ2-3, with D uncertain. This CDR3 contains 14 residues. Trimming pared 4 bases from V and 6 bases from J, leaving 14 bases between. Per the germline V gene, CDR1 is KGHSH and CDR2 is LQKENI.

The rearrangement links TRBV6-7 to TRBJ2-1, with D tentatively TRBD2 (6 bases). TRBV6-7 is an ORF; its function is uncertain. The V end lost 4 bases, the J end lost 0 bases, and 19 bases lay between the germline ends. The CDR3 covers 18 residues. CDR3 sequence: CASSFRHGTSSSYNEQFF. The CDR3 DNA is TGTGCCAGCAGTTTCCGACACGGGACTTCGAGCTCCTACAATGAGCAGTTCTTC.

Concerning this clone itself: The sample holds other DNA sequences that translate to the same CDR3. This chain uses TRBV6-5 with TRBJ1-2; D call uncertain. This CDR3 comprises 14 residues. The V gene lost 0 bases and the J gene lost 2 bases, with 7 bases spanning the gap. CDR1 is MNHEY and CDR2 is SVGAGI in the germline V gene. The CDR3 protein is CASSYSRQNYGYTF. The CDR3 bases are TGTGCCAGCAGTTACTCGAGGCAGAACTATGGCTACACCTTC.

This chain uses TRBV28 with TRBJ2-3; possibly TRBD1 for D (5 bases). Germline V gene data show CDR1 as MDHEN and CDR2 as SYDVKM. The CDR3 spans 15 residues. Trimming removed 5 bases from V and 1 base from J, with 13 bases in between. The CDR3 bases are TGTGCCAGCAGTGGTAGGGGTAGGGGCACAGATACGCAGTATTTT. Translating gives CASSGRGRGTDTQYF.

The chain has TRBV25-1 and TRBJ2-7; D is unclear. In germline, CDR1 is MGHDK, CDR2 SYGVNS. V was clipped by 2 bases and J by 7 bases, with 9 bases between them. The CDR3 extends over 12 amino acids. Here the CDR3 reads CASSEILSEQYF. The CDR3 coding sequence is TGTGCCAGCAGTGAAATATTATCTGAGCAGTACTTC.

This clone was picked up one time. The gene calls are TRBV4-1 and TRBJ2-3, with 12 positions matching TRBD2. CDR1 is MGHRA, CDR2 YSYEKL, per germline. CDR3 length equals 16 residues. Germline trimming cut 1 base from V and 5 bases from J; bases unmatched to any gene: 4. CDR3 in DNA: TGCGCCAGCAGCCAAGGGACTAGCGGGGTGGGAGATACGCAGTATTTT. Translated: CASSQGTSGVGDTQYF.

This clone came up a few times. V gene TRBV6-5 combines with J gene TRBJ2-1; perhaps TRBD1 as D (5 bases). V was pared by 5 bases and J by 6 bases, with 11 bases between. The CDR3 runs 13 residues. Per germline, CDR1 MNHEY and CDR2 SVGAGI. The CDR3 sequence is CASSLRVGNEQFF. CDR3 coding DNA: TGTGCCAGCAGTCTCAGGGTCGGCAATGAGCAGTTCTTC.

The CDR3 coding sequence is TGTGCCAACTTAATCCGGGACAGGGGGTCCGGGGAGCTGTTTTTT. This translates into CANLIRDRGSGELFF. The chain joins TRBV28 to TRBJ2-2, with TRBD1 matching over 11 bases. The CDR3 length is 15 residues. Trimming took 10 bases from V and 6 from J; bases not matched to a gene: 10. Germline CDR1 reads MDHEN; CDR2 reads SYDVKM.

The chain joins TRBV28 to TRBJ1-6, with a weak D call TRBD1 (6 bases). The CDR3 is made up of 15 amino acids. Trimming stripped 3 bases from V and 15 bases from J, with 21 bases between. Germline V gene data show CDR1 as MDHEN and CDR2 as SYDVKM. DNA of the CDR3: TGTGCCAGCAGTTTTCCCCAGGGGTCCAGGTGGGACCTCCACTTT. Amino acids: CASSFPQGSRWDLHF.

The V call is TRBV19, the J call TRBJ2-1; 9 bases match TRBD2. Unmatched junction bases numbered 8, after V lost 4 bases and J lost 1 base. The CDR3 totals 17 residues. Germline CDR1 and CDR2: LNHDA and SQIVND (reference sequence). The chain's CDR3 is CASSRGRLAVSYNEQFF. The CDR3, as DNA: TGTGCCAGTAGTAGGGGGAGACTAGCGGTGTCCTACAATGAGCAGTTCTTC.

CDR3 amino acids: CASRRLGTSGSNEQFF. CDR3 nucleotide sequence: TGTGCCAGCCGACGCTTAGGGACTAGCGGGAGCAATGAGCAGTTCTTC. The chain links TRBV27 to TRBJ2-1, with 14 bases that match TRBD2. In germline, CDR1 is MNHEY, CDR2 SMNVEV (reference sequence). CDR3 length equals 16 residues. The ends lost 8 bases at V and 6 bases at J; junction bases unmatched: 9.

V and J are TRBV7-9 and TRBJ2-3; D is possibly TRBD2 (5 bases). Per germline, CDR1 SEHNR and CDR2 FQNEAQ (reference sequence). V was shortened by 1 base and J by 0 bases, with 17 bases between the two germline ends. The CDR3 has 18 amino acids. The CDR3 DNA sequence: TGTGCCAGCAGCTTAGGGCTAGGAGGAAAACCTAGCACAGATACGCAGTATTTT. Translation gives CASSLGLGGKPSTDTQYF.

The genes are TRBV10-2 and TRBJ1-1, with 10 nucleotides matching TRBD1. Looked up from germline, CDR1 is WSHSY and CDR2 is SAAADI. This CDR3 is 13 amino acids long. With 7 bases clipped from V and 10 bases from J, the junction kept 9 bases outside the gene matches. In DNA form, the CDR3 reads TGCGCCAGCAAGGTGGGGGACAGGGGACTAGCTTTCTTT. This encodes CASKVGDRGLAFF.

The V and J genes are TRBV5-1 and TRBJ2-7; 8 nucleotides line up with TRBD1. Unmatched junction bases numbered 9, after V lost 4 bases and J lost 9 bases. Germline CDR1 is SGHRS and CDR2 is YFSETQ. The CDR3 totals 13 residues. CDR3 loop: CASSPSQGAVQYF. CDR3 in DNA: TGCGCCAGCAGCCCGTCTCAGGGGGCGGTGCAGTACTTC.

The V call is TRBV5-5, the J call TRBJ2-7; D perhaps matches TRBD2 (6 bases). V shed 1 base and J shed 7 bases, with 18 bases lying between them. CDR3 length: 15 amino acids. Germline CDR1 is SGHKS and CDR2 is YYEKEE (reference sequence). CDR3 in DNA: TGTGCCAGCAGCTTGATGGGTAGCGGCCTCCTAGAGCAGTACTTC. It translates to CASSLMGSGLLEQYF.